This T cell receptor beta chain stems from a study of blood T cell repertoires in COVID-19. Sequencing used immunoSEQ multiplex PCR; TCRdb keeps in-frame clones, though not all of them. Among about 45,000 clones listed, about 92% were seen once. The CDR3 is 15 residues long. Germline V gene data show CDR1 as MDHEN and CDR2 as SYDVKM. Trimming took off 6 bases at V and 6 bases at J, with 17 bases between the two ends. Sequencing was performed on peripheral blood. The chain employs TRBV28 and TRBJ1-4; TRBD1 might be the D (6 bases). This receptor was obtained from a man aged 50 to 59 with COVID-19, enrolled during active disease. CDR3 sequence (DNA): TGTGCCAGCAGCTCTCGTGGGGACATATATGAAAAACTGTTTTTT. Its protein product is CASSSRGDIYEKLFF.